The 28 T cell receptor beta chains below all came from one sample that was sequenced in a study of T cells after yellow fever vaccination. A single record per CDR3 protein comes from TCRdb applying MiXCR to the 5' RACE reads. The sample includes about 320,000 distinct CDR3 sequences, around 10% of them seen just once. This specimen was CD4+ T cells sorted from PBMCs, taken 45 days after the yellow fever booster vaccination. These receptors were taken from a man in his late teens or twenties who received the YFV17D yellow fever vaccine.

This clonotype was observed at least ten times. The chain joins TRBV7-3 to TRBJ2-4; perhaps D is TRBD1 or TRBD2 (6 bases each). The germline CDR1 and CDR2 sequences are SGHTA and FQGTGA. The length of the CDR3 is 17 residues. The ends were cut back, 7 bases at V and 9 bases at J, with 28 bases in the middle. The CDR3 loop reads CASTLDSEVAGGGIQYF. CDR3 nucleotide sequence: TGTGCCAGCACCCTAGATTCGGAGGTCGCTGGAGGGGGCATTCAGTACTTC.

This clonotype was counted only a few times. The rearrangement links TRBV7-3 to TRBJ1-1, with TRBD1 as a possible D gene (5 bases). Trimming cost V 1 base and J 8 bases, with 14 bases left between them. Per the germline V gene, CDR1 is SGHTA and CDR2 is FQGTGA. This CDR3 is built from 14 residues. The CDR3: CASSLSGSGGEAFF. The CDR3 DNA is TGTGCCAGCAGCTTAAGTGGCAGTGGGGGAGAAGCTTTCTTT. Filled out from reference TRBV7-3 and TRBJ1-1, the complete variable domain reads GAGVSQTPSNKVTEKGKYVELRCDPISGHTALYWYRQSLGQGPEFLIYFQGTGAADDSGLPNDRFFAVRPEGSVSTLKIQRTERGDSAVYLCASSLSGSGGEAFFGQGTRLTVV.

This clonotype was picked up a small number of times. The chain is built from TRBV4-2 and TRBJ2-3, with TRBD2 matching 14 bases. Per germline, CDR1 LGHNA and CDR2 YNFKEQ. J gave up 9 bases and V 6 bases, and 8 bases lay outside the gene matches. The CDR3 is 15 amino acids. CDR3 in amino acids: CASRDGTSGGGTQYF. The CDR3 region has the DNA TGTGCCAGCAGAGACGGGACTAGCGGGGGTGGCACGCAGTATTTT.

This chain uses TRBV9 with TRBJ2-5; 11 bases align to TRBD2. Trimming removed 4 bases from V and 2 bases from J; junction bases left unmatched: 7. Germline lookup yields CDR1 SGDLS and CDR2 YYNGEE. The CDR3 covers 16 residues. This CDR3 is CASSKAGTSGQETQYF. The CDR3 DNA is TGTGCCAGCAGCAAGGCCGGGACTAGCGGACAAGAGACCCAGTACTTC.

This chain connects TRBV3-1 to TRBJ2-5; 9 bases match TRBD2. J was trimmed by 5 bases and V by 5 bases; bases with no gene match: 12. Germline lookup yields CDR1 LGHDT and CDR2 YNNKEL (reference sequence). There are 16 residues in the CDR3. The CDR3 DNA follows: TGTGCCAGCAGCTCCGGACGCGGGGGGGCCAGGGAGACCCAGTACTTC. Its translation: CASSSGRGGARETQYF.

The table lists this clonotype with a few counts. The V and J genes are TRBV6-5 and TRBJ1-2; perhaps TRBD1 as D (6 bases). V lost 2 bases and J lost 2, with 6 bases in between. In germline, CDR1 is MNHEY, CDR2 SVGAGI. The CDR3 runs to 13 residues. CDR3 residues: CASSYDRNYGYTF. CDR3 nucleotides: TGTGCCAGCAGTTACGACAGGAACTATGGCTACACCTTC.

Only a few counts were recorded for this clonotype. The V call is TRBV2, the J call TRBJ2-5, with unresolved D. Trimming took off 5 bases at V and 1 base at J, with 11 bases between the two ends. In germline, CDR1 is SNHLY, CDR2 FYNNEI. This CDR3 is built from 14 residues. The DNA of the CDR3 is TGTGCCAGCAGTTACCAACGGTCCCAAGAGACCCAGTACTTC. Its protein is CASSYQRSQETQYF.

This clonotype was observed a few times. The rearrangement joins TRBV29-1 to TRBJ2-3; D is possibly TRBD1 or TRBD2 (5 bases each). CDR3 size: 14 residues. Between the trimmed V and J ends, which lost 5 bases and 1 base, there was a span of 13 bases. Germline CDR1 and CDR2: SQVTM and ANQGSEA. The chain's CDR3 is CSVPQGPRTDTQYF. The CDR3 region has the DNA TGCAGCGTTCCGCAGGGACCTCGCACAGATACGCAGTATTTT.

The V gene is TRBV12-5, the J gene TRBJ1-2; TRBD1 matches 9 bases. The CDR3 covers 14 residues. The V segment lost 6 bases and the J segment 7 bases; nucleotides outside the gene matches: 9. Germline V gene data show CDR1 as LGHNT and CDR2 as FRNRAP. The CDR3 region is CASGRGQGTSGYTF. CDR3 bases: TGTGCTAGTGGCCGGGGACAGGGTACATCTGGCTACACCTTC.

The V and J genes are TRBV7-9 and TRBJ1-1; perhaps TRBD1 as D (5 bases). CDR3 size: 15 residues. Germline values: CDR1 SEHNR, CDR2 FQNEAQ (reference sequence). Trimming removed 1 base from V and 8 bases from J, with 17 bases in between. The CDR3 DNA is TGTGCCAGCAGCTTAGGAGGAAGTCATGGGACCGAAGCTTTCTTT. It codes for CASSLGGSHGTEAFF.

This clonotype was recorded at least ten times. The chain combines TRBV5-1 with TRBJ1-3; no definite D call. This CDR3 contains 14 residues. The V gene lost 0 bases and the J gene lost 1 base, with 5 bases spanning the gap. Germline V gene data show CDR1 as SGHRS and CDR2 as YFSETQ. The CDR3 DNA reads TGCGCCAGCAGCTTGGGCGGTTCTGGAAACACCATATATTTT. It is translated as CASSLGGSGNTIYF. The variable domain in full, completed from reference TRBV5-1 and TRBJ1-3, reads KAGVTQTPRYLIKTRGQQVTLSCSPISGHRSVSWYQQTPGQGLQFLFEYFSETQRNKGNFPGRFSGRQFSNSRSEMNVSTLELGDSALYLCASSLGGSGNTIYFGEGSWLTVV.

V and J are TRBV4-2 and TRBJ2-3; TRBD2 matches at 10 bases. Germline-derived CDR1 and CDR2 are LGHNA and YNFKEQ. This CDR3 has 17 amino acids. J lost 4 bases, V lost 4 bases, and 11 bases had no gene match. The CDR3 coding sequence is TGTGCCAGCAGCCGCCCTCGAGCGGGGGGGCCCCCAGATACGCAGTATTTT. Protein: CASSRPRAGGPPDTQYF.

The rearrangement uses TRBV20-1 and TRBJ2-2, with 10 bases aligning to TRBD1. The V segment lost 6 bases and the J segment 2 bases; nucleotides outside the gene matches: 3. Per germline, CDR1 DFQATT and CDR2 SNEGSKA (reference sequence). CDR3 length: 14 amino acids. This CDR3 reads CSAMTGGNTGELFF. The DNA for the CDR3 is TGCAGTGCGATGACAGGGGGCAACACCGGGGAGCTGTTTTTT.

The chain joins TRBV29-1 to TRBJ2-3, with D possibly matching TRBD1 (5 bases). V lost 6 bases to trimming and J lost 0 bases, with 13 bases between them. This CDR3 comprises 14 residues. In germline, CDR1 is SQVTM, CDR2 ANQGSEA. The CDR3 reads CSVAQAYSTDTQYF. The CDR3 DNA is TGCAGCGTAGCACAGGCCTACAGCACAGATACGCAGTATTTT.

The chain employs TRBV27 and TRBJ2-7; 10 bases line up with TRBD2. The V and J ends lost 3 bases and 7 bases, in that order; junction bases with no gene match: 12. This CDR3 is 16 amino acids long. Germline values: CDR1 MNHEY, CDR2 SMNVEV (reference sequence). The CDR3 nucleotides read TGTGCCAGCAGTTTCCTCCCTAGCGGGGGCCCGCTGGAGCAGTACTTC. Encoded protein: CASSFLPSGGPLEQYF.

This clonotype has just a few counts. This chain joins TRBV18 and TRBJ2-7; 7 bases fit TRBD1. The CDR3 totals 15 residues. Germline values: CDR1 KGHSH, CDR2 LQKENI. The V and J ends lost 3 bases and 5 bases, in that order; junction bases with no gene match: 10. The CDR3, as DNA: TGTGCCAGCTCACCGACTCCCAGGGGGACCCACGAGCAGTACGTC. It translates to CASSPTPRGTHEQYV.

This clonotype was seen repeatedly, ten times or more. The genes are TRBV5-1 and TRBJ1-6, with a tentative D call TRBD1 (6 bases). The germline gives CDR1 SGHRS, CDR2 YFSETQ. V was cut by 2 bases and J by 4 bases, with 7 bases left in between. The CDR3 contains 14 residues. The CDR3 bases are TGCGCCAGCAGCTTAACAGGGTATAATTCACCCCTCCACTTT. Translated: CASSLTGYNSPLHF.

This clonotype has just a few counts. CDR3 loop: CASSSAGVNYEQYF. The DNA of the CDR3 is TGTGCCAGCAGCTCCGCCGGGGTCAACTACGAGCAGTACTTC. V is TRBV5-4 and J is TRBJ2-7; TRBD2 is a possible D gene (5 bases). Trimming cost V 3 bases and J 3 bases, with 13 bases left between them. Looked up from germline, CDR1 is SGHNT and CDR2 is YYREEE (reference sequence). The CDR3 has 14 amino acids.

The chain links TRBV5-1 to TRBJ2-7, with D tentatively TRBD1 or TRBD2 (5 bases each). Per the germline V gene, CDR1 is SGHRS and CDR2 is YFSETQ. V was shortened by 1 base and J by 2 bases, with 16 bases between the two germline ends. This CDR3 is built from 16 residues. The DNA of the CDR3 is TGCGCCAGCAGCTTGTTGTCTCGGGACGTGACCTACGAGCAGTACTTC. It specifies CASSLLSRDVTYEQYF.

This clonotype showed up just a few times. The genes are TRBV5-5 and TRBJ2-2, with D possibly TRBD2 on 5 matching bases. V gave up 4 bases and J gave up 0 bases, with 7 bases separating them. The length of the CDR3 is 14 residues. Germline V CDR1 and CDR2: SGHKS, YYEKEE (reference sequence). The CDR3 here is CASSTGTNTGELFF. Written as DNA, the CDR3 is TGTGCCAGCAGCACCGGGACGAACACCGGGGAGCTGTTTTTT. Based on the CDR3 plus reference TRBV5-5 and TRBJ2-2, the full variable domain is DAGVTQSPTHLIKTRGQQVTLRCSPISGHKSVSWYQQVLGQGPQFIFQYYEKEERGRGNFPDRFSARQFPNYSSELNVNALLLGDSALYLCASSTGTNTGELFFGEGSRLTVL.

This clonotype was seen many times. CDR3 amino acids: CASRTREAKNIQYF. The CDR3 nucleotides read TGTGCCAGCAGAACGCGGGAGGCCAAAAACATTCAGTACTTC. This sequence joins TRBV12-3 or TRBV12-4 and TRBJ2-4; 7 positions match TRBD2. The V gene end was trimmed by 6 bases and the J gene end by 1 base; junction bases not matched to a gene: 3. This CDR3 has 14 residues.

In this sample, this clonotype turned up many times. The V gene is TRBV12-3 or TRBV12-4, the J gene TRBJ2-5; the D gene is possibly TRBD2 (5 bases). The CDR3 is made up of 13 amino acids. V lost 0 bases to trimming and J lost 9 bases, with 11 bases between them. In nucleotides, the CDR3 is TGTGCCAGCAGTTTAGCAGGGCTCGGGGCCCAGTACTTC. This translates into CASSLAGLGAQYF.

This clonotype was counted only a few times. This sequence joins TRBV18 and TRBJ2-7, with D perhaps being TRBD1 or TRBD2 (5 bases each). Between the trimmed V and J ends, which lost 1 base and 6 bases, there was a span of 13 bases. The germline V gene has CDR1 KGHSH and CDR2 LQKENI. This CDR3 is built from 14 residues. CDR3 sequence reads: CASSPRSEGTEQYV. The CDR3, as DNA: TGTGCCAGCTCACCACGGTCGGAAGGGACCGAGCAGTACGTC.

This clonotype came up many times. V usage is TRBV5-1 and J usage is TRBJ2-2; D is perhaps TRBD2 (7 bases). V was cut by 3 bases and J by 0 bases, with 12 bases left in between. Per the germline V gene, CDR1 is SGHRS and CDR2 is YFSETQ. The CDR3 sequence is 16 residues long. The CDR3 DNA reads as TGCGCCAGCAGCTCCCGGGGGGCGCCGAACACCGGGGAGCTGTTTTTT. It translates to CASSSRGAPNTGELFF.

This sequence joins TRBV4-3 and TRBJ2-3; unclear D gene. Trimming pared 1 base from V and 0 bases from J, leaving 8 bases between. This CDR3 is 15 amino acids long. CDR1 and CDR2 from the germline V gene are LGHNA and YSLEER. CDR3 DNA sequence: TGCGCCAGCAGCCAAGTGCAGACTAGCACAGATACGCAGTATTTT. Translating gives CASSQVQTSTDTQYF.

This clonotype was picked up a small number of times. The chain couples TRBV6-6 to TRBJ1-3; no clear D gene. From germline, CDR1 is MNHNY and CDR2 SVGAGI (reference sequence). This CDR3 is built from 11 residues. The V and J ends lost 6 bases and 10 bases respectively, with 10 bases between them. For the CDR3, the DNA is TGTGCCAGCAGGGCCGAGGGAACCATATATTTT. As protein: CASRAEGTIYF.

CDR3 sequence (DNA): TGTGCCAGCAGCAGGACGGGAGTAAGGGGACCAAACACTGAAGCTTTCTTT. It encodes CASSRTGVRGPNTEAFF. The rearrangement uses TRBV5-5 and TRBJ1-1, with D perhaps TRBD1 (5 bases). CDR3 length equals 17 residues. V was shortened by 4 bases and J by 2 bases, with 21 bases between the two germline ends. CDR1 is SGHKS, CDR2 YYEKEE, per germline (reference sequence).

The chain has TRBV12-3 or TRBV12-4 and TRBJ1-2, with TRBD1 matching 7 bases. The CDR3 contains 15 residues. V shed 3 bases, J shed 1 base, and the junction held 5 bases outside the gene matches. Here the CDR3 reads CASSFRQGGNYGYTF. For the CDR3, the DNA is TGTGCCAGCAGTTTTCGGCAGGGGGGTAACTATGGCTACACCTTC.